The 25 T cell receptor beta chains listed next were all sequenced from one sample in a study of blood T cells in healthy people across ages. Next came a second PCR, run for roughly 6 to 11 cycles, which used a sample-barcoded 5' primer along with a J-beta primer mix. A single record per CDR3 protein comes from TCRdb applying MiXCR to the 5' RACE reads. The sample lists more than 650,000 distinct CDR3 sequences, about 20% occurring once. The sequenced sample consisted of blood. Source of these receptors: a man aged 65 to 79 in good health.

The V call is TRBV12-3 or TRBV12-4, the J call TRBJ2-1; 7 bases are shared with TRBD1. The CDR3 extends over 14 amino acids. V lost 3 bases and J lost 4; bases outside the gene matches: 3. CDR3 bases: TGTGCCAGCAGTTTCGGACAGGTGTACAATGAGCAGTTCTTC. This encodes CASSFGQVYNEQFF.

There are a few counts of this clonotype. This chain connects TRBV5-1 to TRBJ2-1; 10 nucleotides line up with TRBD1. With V trimmed by 4 bases and J by 4 bases, 5 bases remained unmatched. The CDR3 sequence is 15 residues long. Germline values: CDR1 SGHRS, CDR2 YFSETQ. CDR3 loop: CASSMGQGLYNEQFF. CDR3 bases: TGCGCCAGCAGCATGGGACAGGGGCTGTACAATGAGCAGTTCTTC.

This clonotype was counted between two and nine times. V gene TRBV6-5 combines with J gene TRBJ2-1; a weak D match, TRBD2 (5 bases). V lost 6 bases to trimming and J lost 5 bases, with 11 bases between them. The V gene's germline CDR1 is MNHEY and CDR2 SVGAGI. The length of the CDR3 is 13 residues. The CDR3 region has the DNA TGTGCCAGCAGGATGAGCGGTAACAATGAGCAGTTCTTC. Translation: CASRMSGNNEQFF.

This CDR3 reads CASSALADNNEQFF. CDR3 DNA: TGTGCCAGCAGTGCCTTGGCGGACAACAATGAGCAGTTCTTC. This sequence joins TRBV6-1 and TRBJ2-1; the D gene is possibly TRBD1 (5 bases). Looked up from germline, CDR1 is MNHNS and CDR2 is SASEGT. CDR3 length: 14 amino acids. V was pared by 4 bases and J by 5 bases, with 12 bases between.

The chain recombines TRBV6-5 with TRBJ2-3; a possible D gene is TRBD1 (6 bases). The germline V gene has CDR1 MNHEY and CDR2 SVGAGI. Trimming removed 5 bases from V and 0 bases from J, with 15 bases in between. The CDR3 loop spans 16 amino acids. Here the CDR3 reads CASSRDRLTSTDTQYF. The CDR3 DNA sequence: TGTGCCAGCAGTAGAGACAGGTTAACTAGCACAGATACGCAGTATTTT.

V usage is TRBV3-1 and J usage is TRBJ1-2; perhaps TRBD1 as D (5 bases). The CDR3 is 13 amino acids. CDR1 and CDR2 (germline): LGHDT, YNNKEL (reference sequence). With 0 bases removed from V and 5 bases from J, the gap between germline ends came to 7 bases. CDR3 DNA sequence: TGTGCCAGCAGCCAAGATTGGGGGTATGGCTACACCTTC. Protein sequence: CASSQDWGYGYTF.

This chain joins TRBV14 and TRBJ1-2; D gene ambiguous. V dropped 4 bases and J dropped 4 bases, with 16 bases sitting between them. Germline V gene data show CDR1 as SGHDN and CDR2 as FVKESK. The CDR3 sequence is 15 residues long. Written as DNA, the CDR3 is TGTGCCAGCAGCCCGTGGACCGGAGAACTCTATGGCTACACCTTC. Amino acid sequence: CASSPWTGELYGYTF. Together with reference TRBV14 and TRBJ1-2, the CDR3 gives the full variable domain: EAGVTQFPSHSVIEKGQTVTLRCDPISGHDNLYWYRRVMGKEIKFLLHFVKESKQDESGMPNNRFLAERTGGTYSTLKVQPAELEDSGVYFCASSPWTGELYGYTFGSGTRLTVV.

This clonotype was counted a few times. J is TRBJ2-7 and V is TRBV28; D remains unclear. The CDR3 is made up of 13 amino acids. The germline V gene encodes CDR1 MDHEN and CDR2 SYDVKM. V was cut by 5 bases and J by 9 bases, with 17 bases left in between. The DNA of the CDR3 is TGTGCCAGCAGTGACGGAGCTACAAGTGGGCAGTACTTC. Protein product: CASSDGATSGQYF. Drawing the rest from reference TRBV28 and TRBJ2-7, the complete variable domain is DVKVTQSSRYLVKRTGEKVFLECVQDMDHENMFWYRQDPGLGLRLIYFSYDVKMKEKGDIPEGYSVSREKKERFSLILESASTNQTSMYLCASSDGATSGQYFGPGTRLTVT.

This clonotype has a handful of counts. The rearrangement uses TRBV7-9 and TRBJ1-1; TRBD1 matches at 7 bases. Germline CDR1 and CDR2: SEHNR and FQNEAQ (reference sequence). The CDR3 sequence is 16 residues long. Losses at the gene ends were 3 bases for V and 4 bases for J; bases not matched to a gene: 11. In nucleotides, the CDR3 is TGTGCCAGCAGCTTCCCCGACAGGGAAAGGGTCACTGAAGCTTTCTTT. Protein sequence: CASSFPDRERVTEAFF. Drawing the rest from reference TRBV7-9 and TRBJ1-1, the complete variable domain is DTGVSQNPRHKITKRGQNVTFRCDPISEHNRLYWYRQTLGQGPEFLTYFQNEAQLEKSRLLSDRFSAERPKGSFSTLEIQRTEQGDSAMYLCASSFPDRERVTEAFFGQGTRLTVV.

The CDR3 here is CASSPTGTGSKEQYV. The CDR3 bases are TGTGCCAGTAGTCCCACCGGGACCGGTTCTAAAGAGCAGTACGTC. The chain couples TRBV19 to TRBJ2-7; D may be TRBD1 or TRBD2 (5 bases each). The germline CDR1 and CDR2 sequences are LNHDA and SQIVND (reference sequence). CDR3 length: 15 residues. V lost 5 bases and J lost 7, with 21 bases in between.

The rearrangement joins TRBV28 to TRBJ2-3; no clear D gene. The ends were cut back, 5 bases at V and 3 bases at J, with 9 bases in the middle. Per germline, CDR1 MDHEN and CDR2 SYDVKM. This CDR3 comprises 13 residues. Here the CDR3 DNA reads TGTGCCAGCAGTCCCCGTATGACAGATACGCAGTATTTT. This translates into CASSPRMTDTQYF.

In its sample, this clonotype was seen once. V gene TRBV12-3 or TRBV12-4 combines with J gene TRBJ2-7; D gene unclear. Trimming stripped 6 bases from V and 5 bases from J, with 8 bases between. CDR3 size: 11 residues. CDR3 in amino acids: CASSHWDEQYF. CDR3 sequence (DNA): TGTGCCAGCAGCCACTGGGACGAGCAGTACTTC.

The V call is TRBV20-1, the J call TRBJ2-1, with D hard to call. TRBJ2-7 matches the DNA end more closely, so the J call is doubtful. The CDR3 sequence is 13 residues long. CDR1 and CDR2 (germline): DFQATT, SNEGSKA (reference sequence). The CDR3 spells CSASGPYPHEQYV. The CDR3 DNA reads TGCAGTGCTAGCGGGCCCTATCCCCACGAGCAGTACGTC.

There are a few counts of this clonotype. The chain carries TRBV6-5 and TRBJ2-6; D call uncertain. V shed 3 bases and J shed 4 bases, with 10 bases lying between them. The CDR3 runs to 15 residues. CDR1 is MNHEY and CDR2 is SVGAGI in the germline V gene. Here the CDR3 DNA reads TGTGCCAGCAGTTATCGGTTATCCGGGGCCAACGTCCTGACTTTC. This codes for CASSYRLSGANVLTF.

This clonotype was seen only a few times. The V call is TRBV20-1, the J call TRBJ1-4, with TRBD1 identical over 10 bases. V trimming: 0 bases; J trimming: 6 bases; junction bases outside the gene matches: 10. Germline lookup yields CDR1 DFQATT and CDR2 SNEGSKA (reference sequence). This CDR3 region has 17 residues. CDR3: CSARDHYKTGGDEKLFF. The CDR3 DNA is TGCAGTGCTAGAGATCACTACAAGACAGGGGGCGATGAAAAACTGTTTTTT.

The chain has TRBV29-1 and TRBJ1-2, with no clear D. CDR1 and CDR2 from the germline V gene are SQVTM and ANQGSEA. The CDR3 is 9 residues long. The ends were cut back, 4 bases at V and 8 bases at J, with 5 bases in the middle. The CDR3 bases are TGCAGCGTTGTTCCGGGCTACACCTTC. It specifies CSVVPGYTF.

V usage is TRBV7-2 and J usage is TRBJ2-5; D is perhaps TRBD2 (7 bases). Per the germline V gene, CDR1 is SGHTA and CDR2 is FQGNSA. Trimming removed 5 bases at V and 4 bases at J, with 20 bases between. The CDR3 runs to 16 residues. CDR3 loop: CASSPGGLGGLETQYF. CDR3 coding DNA: TGTGCCAGCAGCCCTGGTGGACTAGGGGGTTTAGAGACCCAGTACTTC.

This chain connects TRBV20-1 to TRBJ2-5; a weak D match, TRBD2 (6 bases). Germline V gives CDR1 DFQATT, CDR2 SNEGSKA (reference sequence). The CDR3 runs 14 residues. V was cut by 6 bases and J by 5 bases, with 19 bases left in between. The CDR3 reads CSAHQTGGWETQYF. The CDR3 region has the DNA TGCAGTGCCCACCAGACCGGAGGGTGGGAGACCCAGTACTTC.

The chain carries TRBV29-1 and TRBJ1-1, with D uncertain. The CDR3 totals 14 residues. CDR1 is SQVTM and CDR2 is ANQGSEA in the germline V gene. V lost 4 bases, J lost 1 base, and 13 bases lay in between. The CDR3 nucleotides read TGCAGCGTTGCCATTACCCAGGCGAACACTGAAGCTTTCTTT. Translated: CSVAITQANTEAFF.

The CDR3 DNA reads as TGCAGCGTTAGAGGGGTCTTTCTCTACGAGCAGTACTTC. Its protein is CSVRGVFLYEQYF. The V gene is TRBV29-1, the J gene TRBJ2-7; D possibly uses TRBD1 or TRBD2 (5 bases each). Trimming pared 5 bases from V and 3 bases from J, leaving 14 bases between. The CDR3 runs 13 residues. The germline V gene encodes CDR1 SQVTM and CDR2 ANQGSEA.

This clonotype was seen at least ten times. The chain combines TRBV20-1 with TRBJ1-1, with 11 bases matching TRBD1. Looked up from germline, CDR1 is DFQATT and CDR2 is SNEGSKA (reference sequence). The CDR3 totals 13 residues. V trimming: 3 bases; J trimming: 11 bases; junction bases outside the gene matches: 8. CDR3 sequence (DNA): TGCAGTGCTAGGGGGGACAGGGGGTTTGAGGCTTTCTTT. Translated: CSARGDRGFEAFF.

The chain joins TRBV12-3 or TRBV12-4 to TRBJ1-2; 9 bases match TRBD1. CDR3 size: 13 residues. With V trimmed by 6 bases and J by 3 bases, 2 bases remained unmatched. The CDR3 loop is CASRRQGDYGYTF. CDR3 bases: TGTGCCAGCAGACGACAGGGGGACTATGGCTACACCTTC.

The genes are TRBV12-3 or TRBV12-4 and TRBJ2-7; D not certain. V was trimmed by 8 bases and J by 3 bases, leaving 8 bases between them. This CDR3 is 11 amino acids long. DNA of the CDR3: TGTGCCAGCCGGAAGAACTACGAGCAGTACTTC. Protein: CASRKNYEQYF.

The J gene is TRBJ1-1, the V gene TRBV29-1; TRBD1 is a possible D gene (5 bases). Germline assignment: CDR1 SQVTM and CDR2 ANQGSEA. This CDR3 region has 14 residues. Deletions cut 1 base from V and 4 bases from J, with 13 bases between. CDR3 protein: CSVEAGPRGTEAFF. In DNA, the CDR3 is TGCAGCGTTGAAGCAGGGCCCCGGGGCACTGAAGCTTTCTTT.

This chain connects TRBV5-1 to TRBJ2-7; a possible D gene is TRBD1 (6 bases). The end of the DNA aligns better with TRBJ2-5, so the J call may be wrong. The CDR3 is 13 amino acids. Germline lookup yields CDR1 SGHRS and CDR2 YFSETQ. This chain's CDR3 is CASMTGSQETQYF. DNA of the CDR3: TGCGCCAGCATGACAGGATCACAGGAGACCCAGTACTTC.